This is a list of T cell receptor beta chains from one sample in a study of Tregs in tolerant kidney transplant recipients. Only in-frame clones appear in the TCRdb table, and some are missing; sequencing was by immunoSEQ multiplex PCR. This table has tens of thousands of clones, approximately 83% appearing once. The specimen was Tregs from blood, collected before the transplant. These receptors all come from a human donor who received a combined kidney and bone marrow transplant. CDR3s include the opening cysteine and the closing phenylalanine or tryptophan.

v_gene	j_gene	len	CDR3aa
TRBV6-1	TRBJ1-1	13	CASSWDMNTEAFF
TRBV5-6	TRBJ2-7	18	CASSSPSTIHRESYEQYF
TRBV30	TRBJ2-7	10	CASSQDEQYF
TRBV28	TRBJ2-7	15	CASSLYGYSSYEQYF
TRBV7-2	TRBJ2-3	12	CASSGNTDTQYF
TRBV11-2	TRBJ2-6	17	CASSLGPGGAGANVLTF
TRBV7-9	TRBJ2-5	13	CASSYTGLGTQYF
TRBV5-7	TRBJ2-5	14	CASSKGGAGETQYF
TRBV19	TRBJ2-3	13	CASTGPNTDTQYF
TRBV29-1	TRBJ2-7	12	CSARTNTYEQYF
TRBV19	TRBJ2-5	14	CASRGGLAGRTQYF
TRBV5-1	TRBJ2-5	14	CASSPRQGAGEQYF
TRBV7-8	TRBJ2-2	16	CASSLSGTENTGELFF
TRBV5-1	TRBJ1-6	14	CASKGQGLASPLHF
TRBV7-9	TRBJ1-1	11	CASSSYTEAFF
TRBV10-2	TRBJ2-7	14	CASSEWDSGYKQYF
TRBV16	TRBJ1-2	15	CASSRVGQAGYGYTF
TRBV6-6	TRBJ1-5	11	CASSYLGPQHF
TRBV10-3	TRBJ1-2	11	CAVQANYGYTF
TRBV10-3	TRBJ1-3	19	CAISDSVGSSAYSGNTIYF
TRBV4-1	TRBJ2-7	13	CASSQDGLAEQYF
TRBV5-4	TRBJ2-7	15	CASSLVGSEAYEQYF
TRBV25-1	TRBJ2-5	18	CASSGAGGVEGRRETQYF
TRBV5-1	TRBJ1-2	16	CASSLDLAGLNYGYTF
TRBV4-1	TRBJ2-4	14	CASSQEKRGNIQYF
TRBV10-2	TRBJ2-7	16	CASSGFRTGERHEQYF
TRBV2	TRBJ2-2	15	CASGAGDLGSGELLF
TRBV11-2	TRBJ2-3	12	CASSSAPDTQYF
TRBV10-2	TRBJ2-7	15	CASSESSLQSDEQYF
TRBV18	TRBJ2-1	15	CASSLGTDSYNEQFF
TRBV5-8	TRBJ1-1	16	CASSLFQMTVNTEAFF
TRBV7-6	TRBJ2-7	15	CASSPNGFSSYEQYF
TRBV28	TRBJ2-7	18	CASQIPPRQGTVIYEQYF
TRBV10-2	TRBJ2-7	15	CASRSGRAFSYEQYF
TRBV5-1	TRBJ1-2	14	CASSSQGFGYGYTF
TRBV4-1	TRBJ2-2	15	CASSQDAGPGGELFF
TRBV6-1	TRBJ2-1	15	CASSERRGAYNEQFF
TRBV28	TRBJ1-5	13	CASRGRSNQPQHF
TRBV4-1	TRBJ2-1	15	CASSQNGQGNNEQFF
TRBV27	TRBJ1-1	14	CASSSVHVRTEAFF
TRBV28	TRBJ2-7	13	CASSTQQPYEQYF
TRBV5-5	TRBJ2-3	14	CASSLGQGGDTQYF
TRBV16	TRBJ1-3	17	CASSPSIYRGFGNTIYF
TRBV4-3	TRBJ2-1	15	CASSPGRSSYNEQFF
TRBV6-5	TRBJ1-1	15	CASSYSTQGNTEAFF
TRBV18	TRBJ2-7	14	CASSVGQGEREQYF
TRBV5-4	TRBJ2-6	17	CASSSLTGGSGANVLTF
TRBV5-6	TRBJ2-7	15	CASFRRGGPSYEQYF
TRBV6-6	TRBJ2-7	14	CASSYEGVGYEQYF
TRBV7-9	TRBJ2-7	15	CASSPSEDRAGEQYF
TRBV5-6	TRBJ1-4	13	CASSRTWGEKLFF
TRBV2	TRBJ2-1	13	CASSERGAEVEFF
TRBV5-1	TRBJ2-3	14	CASSLIPSTDTQYF